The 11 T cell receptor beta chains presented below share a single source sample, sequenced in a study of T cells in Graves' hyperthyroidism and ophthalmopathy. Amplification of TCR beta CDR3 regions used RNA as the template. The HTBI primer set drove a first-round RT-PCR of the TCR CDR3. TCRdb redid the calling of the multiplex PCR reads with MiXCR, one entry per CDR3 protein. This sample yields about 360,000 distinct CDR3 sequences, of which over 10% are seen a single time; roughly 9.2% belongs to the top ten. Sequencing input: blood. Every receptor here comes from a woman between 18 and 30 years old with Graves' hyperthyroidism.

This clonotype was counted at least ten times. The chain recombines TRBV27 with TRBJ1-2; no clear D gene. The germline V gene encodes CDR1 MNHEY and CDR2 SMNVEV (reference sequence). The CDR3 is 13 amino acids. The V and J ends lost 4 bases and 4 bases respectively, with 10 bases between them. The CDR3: CASSWGRTYGYTF. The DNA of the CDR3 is TGTGCCAGCAGTTGGGGTAGGACCTATGGCTACACCTTC.

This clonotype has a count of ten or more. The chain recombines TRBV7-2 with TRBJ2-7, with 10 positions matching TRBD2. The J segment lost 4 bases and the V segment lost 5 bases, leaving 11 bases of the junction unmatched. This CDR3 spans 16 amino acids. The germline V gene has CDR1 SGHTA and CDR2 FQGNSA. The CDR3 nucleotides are TGTGCCAGCAGCCCCCACCCAGCGGGGGGGCTTTACGAGCAGTACTTC. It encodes CASSPHPAGGLYEQYF.

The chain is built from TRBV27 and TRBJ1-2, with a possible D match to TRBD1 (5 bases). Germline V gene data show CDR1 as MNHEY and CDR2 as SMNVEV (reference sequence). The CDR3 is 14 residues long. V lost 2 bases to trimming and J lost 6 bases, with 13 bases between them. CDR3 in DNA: TGTGCCAGCAGTTTAACCCCGGGAGGGGATGGCTACACCTTC. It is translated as CASSLTPGGDGYTF.

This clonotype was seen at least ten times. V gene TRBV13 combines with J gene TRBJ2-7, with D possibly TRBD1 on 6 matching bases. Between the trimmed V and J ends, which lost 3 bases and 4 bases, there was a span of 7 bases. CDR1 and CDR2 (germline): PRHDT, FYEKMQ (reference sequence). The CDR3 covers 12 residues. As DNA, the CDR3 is TGTGCCAGCAGCTTCCAGGGGTACGAGCAGTACTTC. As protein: CASSFQGYEQYF.

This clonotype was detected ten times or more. The CDR3 DNA follows: TGTGCCAGCAGTTCTCCACCGGGACAGGGCGCCTACGAGCAGTACTTC. Its protein product is CASSSPPGQGAYEQYF. V is TRBV28 and J is TRBJ2-7, with TRBD1 identical over 9 bases. Germline loops: CDR1 MDHEN, CDR2 SYDVKM. This CDR3 spans 16 amino acids. The trim removed 4 bases at V and 2 bases at J, leaving 9 bases unmatched.

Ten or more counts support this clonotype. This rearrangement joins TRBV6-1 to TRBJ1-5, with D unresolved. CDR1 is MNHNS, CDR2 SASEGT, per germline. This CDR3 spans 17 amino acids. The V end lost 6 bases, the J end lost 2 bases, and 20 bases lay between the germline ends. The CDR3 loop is CASSVHGSFLGNQPQHF. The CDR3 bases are TGTGCCAGCAGCGTCCACGGATCTTTCTTGGGCAATCAGCCCCAGCATTTT.

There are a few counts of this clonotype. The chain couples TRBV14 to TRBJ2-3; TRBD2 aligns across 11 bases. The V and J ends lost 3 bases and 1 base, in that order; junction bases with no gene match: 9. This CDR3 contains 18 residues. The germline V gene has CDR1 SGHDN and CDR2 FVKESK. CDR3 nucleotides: TGTGCCAGCAGCCATTACTCGCTAGCGGGGGGCCGCACAGATACGCAGTATTTT. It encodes CASSHYSLAGGRTDTQYF.

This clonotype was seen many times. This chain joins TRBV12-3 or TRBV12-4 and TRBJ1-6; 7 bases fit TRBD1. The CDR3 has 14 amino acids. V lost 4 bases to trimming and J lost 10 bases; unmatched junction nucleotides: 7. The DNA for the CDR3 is TGTGCCAGCAGTTCGACAGGGCCAACCTCACCCCTCCACTTT. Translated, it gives CASSSTGPTSPLHF.

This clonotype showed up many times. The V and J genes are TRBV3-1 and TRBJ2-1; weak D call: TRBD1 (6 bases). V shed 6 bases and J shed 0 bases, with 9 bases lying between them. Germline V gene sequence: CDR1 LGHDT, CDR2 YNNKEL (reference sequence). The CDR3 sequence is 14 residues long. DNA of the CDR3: TGTGCCAGCAGAGTGACAGGCTCCTACAATGAGCAGTTCTTC. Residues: CASRVTGSYNEQFF.

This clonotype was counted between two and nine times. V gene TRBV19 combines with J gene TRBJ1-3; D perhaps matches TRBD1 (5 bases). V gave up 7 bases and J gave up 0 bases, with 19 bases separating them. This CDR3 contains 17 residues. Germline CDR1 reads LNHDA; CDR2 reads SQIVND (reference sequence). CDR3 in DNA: TGTGCCAGTACCAAAACGGGACTTCGCCGCTCTGGAAACACCATATATTTT. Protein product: CASTKTGLRRSGNTIYF.

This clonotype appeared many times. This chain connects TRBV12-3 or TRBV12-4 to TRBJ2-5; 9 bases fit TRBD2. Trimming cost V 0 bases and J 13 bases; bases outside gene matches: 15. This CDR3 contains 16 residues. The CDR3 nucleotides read TGTGCCAGCAGTTTAGCTGCGACCGGGACTAGCTCAGTGGCGTACTTC. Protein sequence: CASSLAATGTSSVAYF.